A selection of T cell receptor beta chains follows, all from one sample in a study of blood T cells in healthy people across ages. TCRdb passed the 5' RACE reads through MiXCR, listing each CDR3 protein once. Seen here are around 1.5 million distinct CDR3 sequences, approximately 42% observed once, and the top ten hold roughly 7.9%. The source material was blood. All receptors come from a woman between 18 and 30 years old in good health. The CDR3 runs from the conserved cysteine through the conserved F or W. D genes are given only for firm matches. Clone size, where shown, is once, few, many, or a class for clones that have expanded.

j_gene: TRBJ2-3; d_gene: TRBD2; abundance: -; v_gene: TRBV20-1; CDR3nt: TGCAGTGCTAGACCGCCTAGCGGCAGCACAGATACGCAGTATTTT; CDR3aa: CSARPPSGSTDTQYF
j_gene: TRBJ1-2; d_gene: -; abundance: -; v_gene: TRBV11-2; CDR3nt: TGTGCCAGCAGCTTAGATGGGGAAACGGCAGGGGAGTATGGCTACACCTTC; CDR3aa: CASSLDGETAGEYGYTF
j_gene: TRBJ2-1; d_gene: -; abundance: -; v_gene: TRBV10-3; CDR3nt: TGTGCCATCAGTGGCTCTGGGGGTGGTAATGAGCAGTTCTTC; CDR3aa: CAISGSGGGNEQFF
j_gene: TRBJ1-2; d_gene: -; abundance: -; v_gene: TRBV7-9; CDR3nt: TGTGCCAGCAGCTTTTCCCTAGTCCAAGCTAACTATGGCTACACCTTC; CDR3aa: CASSFSLVQANYGYTF
j_gene: TRBJ2-1; d_gene: -; abundance: -; v_gene: TRBV7-9; CDR3nt: TGTGCCAGCAGCTCGGATGGGCCCGGACAGCGGAGCTCCTACAATGAGCAGTTCTTC; CDR3aa: CASSSDGPGQRSSYNEQFF
j_gene: TRBJ2-5; d_gene: -; abundance: few; v_gene: TRBV11-2; CDR3nt: TGTGCCAGCAGCCCCCTTTTGGGGCCAAAAGAGACCCAGTACTTC; CDR3aa: CASSPLLGPKETQYF
j_gene: TRBJ2-5; d_gene: TRBD1; abundance: few; v_gene: TRBV11-2; CDR3nt: TGTGCCAGCAGCTTAGTAGGGGGCGCGATTCAAGAGACCCAGTACTTC; CDR3aa: CASSLVGGAIQETQYF
j_gene: TRBJ2-3; d_gene: -; abundance: once; v_gene: TRBV7-2; CDR3nt: TGTGCCAGCAGCTTACGGTCGGGGGCAGCAGATACGCAGTATTTT; CDR3aa: CASSLRSGAADTQYF
j_gene: TRBJ2-2; d_gene: -; abundance: -; v_gene: TRBV20-1; CDR3nt: TGCAGTGCTAGAGATCCACTAGAGCTACACACCGGGGAGCTGTTTTTT; CDR3aa: CSARDPLELHTGELFF
j_gene: TRBJ2-4; d_gene: -; abundance: -; v_gene: TRBV12-3/TRBV12-4; CDR3nt: TGTGCCAGCAGTCCAGCTTCCGGAAACATTCAGTACTTC; CDR3aa: CASSPASGNIQYF
j_gene: TRBJ2-7; d_gene: -; abundance: few; v_gene: TRBV29-1; CDR3nt: TGCAGCGTTGACTCTGGGGAGCAGTACTTC; CDR3aa: CSVDSGEQYF
j_gene: TRBJ2-1; d_gene: -; abundance: -; v_gene: TRBV6-4; CDR3nt: TGTGCCAGCAGCCTGAAGGGAATGAATGAGCAGTTCTTC; CDR3aa: CASSLKGMNEQFF
j_gene: TRBJ1-2; d_gene: TRBD1; abundance: few; v_gene: TRBV15; CDR3nt: TGTGCCACCAGCAGGAGGGACAGGGGCGGTGGCTACACCTTC; CDR3aa: CATSRRDRGGGYTF